This T cell receptor (beta chain) was sequenced during a study of blood T cell repertoires in COVID-19. Details on this clone: The junction shows a germline mismatch at one end, possibly a read error.

Clones were sequenced by immunoSEQ multiplex PCR, and TCRdb holds only the in-frame ones, with some missing. The table shows hundreds of thousands of clones, with 89% occurring only once. The material sequenced was peripheral blood. This receptor was identified in a woman aged 60 to 75 with acute or convalescent COVID-19.

CDR3: CASRLTGLALAGELFF. In DNA, the CDR3 is TGTGCCAGCAGATTAACGGGACTCGCCTTAGCCGGGGAGCTGTTTTTT. J is TRBJ2-2 and V is TRBV7-3, with D tentatively TRBD2 (6 bases). There are 16 residues in the CDR3. CDR1 and CDR2 (germline): SGHTA, FQGTGA.